The clone carrying this TCR beta chain was picked up a small number of times. Antigen: not known. The 5'RACE method, run with constant-segment primers, produced TCR alpha and TCR beta cDNA libraries (carrying sample barcodes and UMIs). TCRdb ran MiXCR on the 5' RACE reads and lists one entry per CDR3 protein. This table has fewer than 500,000 distinct CDR3 sequences, more than 20% appearing once. The record originates from a study of T-cell memory formation after mild COVID-19. Study overall: TCR clusters largely stayed donor specific. Study-level findings and limits: Whether day 37 second-wave clones are SARS-CoV-2-specific was not confirmed. Within pre-infection memory, some responding clones were found, suggesting cross-reactive memory joined.

The sequenced sample consisted of PBMCs or a T cell subset sorted from them (not recorded which). The receptor was isolated from an adult woman who had mild COVID-19 (a few samples of this study predate the infection). Cell type and time point are not known.

The DNA for the CDR3 is TGTGCCAGCAGTGAAGCCATTGCTAGCGGGGGGGCAGATACGCAGTATTTT. Its protein is CASSEAIASGGADTQYF. The J gene is TRBJ2-3, the V gene TRBV6-1, with 12 bases matching TRBD2. Germline lookup yields CDR1 MNHNS and CDR2 SASEGT. The CDR3 runs to 17 residues. Trimming took 0 bases from V and 4 from J; bases not matched to a gene: 5.